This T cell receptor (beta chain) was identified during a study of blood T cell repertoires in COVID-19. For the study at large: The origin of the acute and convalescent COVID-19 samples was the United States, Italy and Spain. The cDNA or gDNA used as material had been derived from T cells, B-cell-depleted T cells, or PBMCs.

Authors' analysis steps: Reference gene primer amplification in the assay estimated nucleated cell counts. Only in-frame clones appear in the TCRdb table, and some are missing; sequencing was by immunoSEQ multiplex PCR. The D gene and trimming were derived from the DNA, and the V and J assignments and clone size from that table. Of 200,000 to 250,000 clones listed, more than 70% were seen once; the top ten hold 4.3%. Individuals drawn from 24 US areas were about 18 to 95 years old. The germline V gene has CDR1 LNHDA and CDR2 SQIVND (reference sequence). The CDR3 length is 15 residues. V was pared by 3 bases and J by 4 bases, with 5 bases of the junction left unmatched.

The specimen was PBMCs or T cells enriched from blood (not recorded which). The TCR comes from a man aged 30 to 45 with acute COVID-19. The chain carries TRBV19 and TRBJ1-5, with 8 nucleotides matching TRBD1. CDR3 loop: CASSMSRGRNQPQHF. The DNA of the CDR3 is TGTGCCAGTAGTATGTCCAGGGGGCGGAATCAGCCCCAGCATTTT.